Following are 19 T cell receptor beta chains from one sample sequenced in a study of T-cell memory formation after mild COVID-19. One entry per CDR3 protein results from TCRdb running MiXCR on the 5' RACE reads. The sample has roughly 86,000 distinct CDR3 sequences, more than 12% seen once; the top ten hold approximately 40%. The specimen sequenced was PBMCs or a T cell subset sorted from them (not recorded which). Receptors originate from a man younger than 35 who had mild COVID-19 (a few samples of this study predate the infection). Cell type and time point are not known.

The J gene is TRBJ2-1, the V gene TRBV29-1; 9 bases line up with TRBD1. V shed 7 bases, J shed 2 bases, and the junction held 3 bases outside the gene matches. This CDR3 is 13 amino acids long. Looked up from germline, CDR1 is SQVTM and CDR2 is ANQGSEA. CDR3 DNA: TGCAGCGCCGGACAGGGGCCCTACAATGAGCAGTTCTTC. Residues: CSAGQGPYNEQFF.

Only a few counts were recorded for this clonotype. The V call is TRBV7-2, the J call TRBJ2-3, with 13 bases lining up with TRBD2. The CDR3 is made up of 16 amino acids. The V gene's germline CDR1 is SGHTA and CDR2 FQGNSA. The junction had 3 bases not matched to a gene; V was cut back by 2 bases and J by 4 bases. The CDR3: CASSLRLAGGADTQYF. The CDR3 DNA is TGTGCCAGCAGCTTAAGACTAGCGGGGGGTGCAGATACGCAGTATTTT.

This clonotype has at least ten counts. The chain joins TRBV7-9 to TRBJ1-1; D remains ambiguous. This CDR3 comprises 12 residues. Deletions cut 5 bases from V and 6 bases from J, with 10 bases between. In germline, CDR1 is SEHNR, CDR2 FQNEAQ (reference sequence). CDR3 sequence: CASSPGGAEAFF. In DNA, the CDR3 is TGTGCCAGCAGCCCTGGCGGGGCTGAAGCTTTCTTT.

The sample holds many counts of this clonotype. The junction does not match germline at one end; this may be a read error. This chain joins TRBV12-3 or TRBV12-4 and TRBJ1-2; D possibly corresponds to TRBD1 (5 bases). The CDR3 runs 11 residues. The CDR3 nucleotides are TGTGCCAGCAGTTTCACCAGGGACCCGTCCTTC. Translating gives CASSFTRDPSF.

V gene TRBV7-9 combines with J gene TRBJ2-7; 8 bases agree with TRBD1. Per the germline V gene, CDR1 is SEHNR and CDR2 is FQNEAQ (reference sequence). With V trimmed by 5 bases and J by 2 bases, 5 bases remained unmatched. CDR3 size: 14 residues. The CDR3 coding sequence is TGTGCCAGCAGCCATCCGGACAGGGCCTACGAGCAGTACGTC. It specifies CASSHPDRAYEQYV.

The sample holds a few counts of this clonotype. The chain employs TRBV6-1 and TRBJ1-5; no firm D call. Germline V gives CDR1 MNHNS, CDR2 SASEGT. The V end was cut by 2 bases, the J end by 8 bases, with 16 bases between. This CDR3 has 15 residues. The CDR3 protein is CASSEQPGGVEPQHF. In nucleotides, the CDR3 is TGTGCCAGCAGTGAACAGCCAGGTGGGGTGGAGCCCCAGCATTTT.

This clonotype was picked up a small number of times. The chain has TRBV20-1 and TRBJ2-1; the D call may be TRBD1 or TRBD2 (5 bases each). CDR3 size: 13 residues. Germline lookup yields CDR1 DFQATT and CDR2 SNEGSKA (reference sequence). V dropped 3 bases and J dropped 10 bases, with 16 bases sitting between them. As DNA, the CDR3 is TGCAGTGCTAGGGACCCCGGGGACGGAGAGCAGTTCTTC. Its translation is CSARDPGDGEQFF.

This clonotype came up a few times. V usage is TRBV20-1 and J usage is TRBJ1-2; D gene unclear. The CDR3 is 13 amino acids. Germline CDR1 is DFQATT and CDR2 is SNEGSKA (reference sequence). Trimming removed 1 base at V and 3 bases at J, with 9 bases between. The CDR3 coding sequence is TGCAGTGCTAGAGTATCGGGCTACTATGGCTACACCTTC. Translating it yields CSARVSGYYGYTF.

The chain combines TRBV4-3 with TRBJ2-7, with 8 bases matching TRBD1. Per the germline V gene, CDR1 is LGHNA and CDR2 is YSLEER. CDR3 size: 15 residues. With V trimmed by 0 bases and J by 5 bases, 6 bases remained unmatched. CDR3 coding DNA: TGCGCCAGCAGCCAAGAGGACAGGGTCTCGAACGAGCAGTACTTC. It translates to CASSQEDRVSNEQYF.

V and J are TRBV7-8 and TRBJ2-1, with TRBD2 matching over 10 bases. V dropped 6 bases and J dropped 2; count of bases not matched to a gene: 4. The CDR3 runs to 15 residues. Germline CDR1 SGHVS, CDR2 FQNEAQ. The CDR3 is CASRRTSGAYNEQFF. The CDR3 DNA is TGTGCCAGCAGGCGAACTAGCGGGGCCTACAATGAGCAGTTCTTC.

The gene calls are TRBV2 and TRBJ1-6; D is undetermined. This CDR3 region has 16 residues. Deletions cut 1 base from V and 3 bases from J, with 10 bases between. CDR1 is SNHLY, CDR2 FYNNEI, per germline. CDR3 coding DNA: TGTGCCAGCAGTGAAGAAGGGCACAACTATAATTCACCCCTCCACTTT. Amino acid sequence: CASSEEGHNYNSPLHF.

The genes are TRBV11-2 and TRBJ1-1, with D perhaps matching TRBD1 (5 bases). In germline, CDR1 is SGHAT, CDR2 FQNNGV. With 2 bases removed from V and 0 bases from J, the gap between germline ends came to 10 bases. This CDR3 is 15 amino acids long. The CDR3: CASSLTGPVNTEAFF. The CDR3 nucleotides are TGTGCCAGCAGCTTAACGGGGCCCGTGAACACTGAAGCTTTCTTT.

The gene calls are TRBV7-6 and TRBJ2-1, with TRBD1 matching over 9 bases. The V gene end was trimmed by 2 bases and the J gene end by 8 bases; junction bases not matched to a gene: 7. The CDR3 is 15 residues long. Looked up from germline, CDR1 is SGHVS and CDR2 is FNYEAQ. This CDR3 is CASSLWRDRVDEQFF. For the CDR3, the DNA is TGTGCCAGCAGCTTATGGCGGGACAGGGTCGATGAGCAGTTCTTC.

V is TRBV12-3 or TRBV12-4 and J is TRBJ1-1; 7 bases line up with TRBD1. Losses at the gene ends were 6 bases for V and 0 bases for J; bases not matched to a gene: 7. This CDR3 contains 15 residues. The CDR3 DNA sequence: TGTGCCAGCAGACCGGGACAGAACCTGAACACTGAAGCTTTCTTT. Its translation is CASRPGQNLNTEAFF.

The chain has TRBV25-1 and TRBJ1-2; possibly TRBD1 for D (5 bases). Germline CDR1 and CDR2: MGHDK and SYGVNS. V lost 0 bases and J 4 bases, leaving 6 bases between the germline ends. CDR3 length: 13 residues. DNA for the CDR3: TGTGCCAGCAGTGAATACCAGGGCTATGGCTACACCTTC. This translates into CASSEYQGYGYTF.

This clonotype was seen repeatedly, ten times or more. This chain links TRBV5-1 with TRBJ2-2; possibly TRBD2 for D (5 bases). Trimming took off 4 bases at V and 6 bases at J, with 10 bases between the two ends. The germline V gene encodes CDR1 SGHRS and CDR2 YFSETQ. The CDR3 runs 13 residues. In nucleotides, the CDR3 is TGCGCCAGCAGCGCGAGGGTATCCGGGGAGCTGTTTTTT. This translates into CASSARVSGELFF. Full variable domain (missing parts from reference TRBV5-1 and TRBJ2-2): KAGVTQTPRYLIKTRGQQVTLSCSPISGHRSVSWYQQTPGQGLQFLFEYFSETQRNKGNFPGRFSGRQFSNSRSEMNVSTLELGDSALYLCASSARVSGELFFGEGSRLTVL.

A few counts support this clonotype. The chain employs TRBV7-9 and TRBJ1-2; D ambiguous. The CDR3 spans 13 residues. Germline CDR1 is SEHNR and CDR2 is FQNEAQ (reference sequence). The V end lost 5 bases, the J end lost 3 bases, and 10 bases lay between the germline ends. The CDR3: CASSGTEYYGYTF. DNA of the CDR3: TGTGCCAGCAGCGGAACCGAATACTATGGCTACACCTTC. The variable domain in full, completed from reference TRBV7-9 and TRBJ1-2, reads DTGVSQNPRHKITKRGQNVTFRCDPISEHNRLYWYRQTLGQGPEFLTYFQNEAQLEKSRLLSDRFSAERPKGSFSTLEIQRTEQGDSAMYLCASSGTEYYGYTFGSGTRLTVV.

This clonotype came up once. The chain carries TRBV12-3 or TRBV12-4 and TRBJ1-2; tentative D call: TRBD1 (5 bases). This CDR3 is 13 amino acids long. V shed 8 bases and J shed 4 bases, with 14 bases lying between them. CDR3 in amino acids: CASRSFGAYGYTF. The CDR3 nucleotides are TGTGCCAGCCGTTCCTTCGGGGCCTATGGCTACACCTTC.

This clonotype turned up a few times. The genes are TRBV5-6 and TRBJ2-7; possibly TRBD1 or TRBD2 for D (5 bases each). The CDR3 length is 18 residues. Trimming removed 4 bases at V and 0 bases at J, with 23 bases between. Germline values: CDR1 SGHDT, CDR2 YYEEEE. The chain's CDR3 is CASSRLTFGTVSSYEQYF. In DNA form, the CDR3 reads TGTGCCAGCAGCCGGCTGACATTTGGGACGGTTAGCTCCTACGAGCAGTACTTC.